This is a list of T cell receptor beta chains from one sample in a study of vaccination effects on CD4 cells after COVID-19. For these TCRs, the target antigens are not known. Data came from immunoSEQ multiplex PCR; TCRdb stores just in-frame clones and leaves some out. The sample has about 37,000 clones, over 60% seen once. The sample consisted of CD4+ T cells from PBMCs cultured with a peptide pool, taken before COVID-19 vaccination. Receptor source: a human donor who had a prior SARS-CoV-2 infection. Each CDR3 is given with its conserved first and last residue. Each record gives: clone size, J gene, CDR3 length, D gene, V gene, CDR3 protein, CDR3 DNA. D genes are given only for firm matches. Clone size appears in some rows only: once, few, many, or a class for an expanded clone.

>NA|TRBJ2-7|15|TRBD2|TRBV11-1
CASSPGTTGGYEQYF
TGTGCCAGCAGCCCCGGGACGACCGGGGGGTACGAGCAGTACTTC
>NA|TRBJ2-3|14|NA|TRBV7-2
CASSLARDTDTQYF
TGTGCCAGCAGCTTAGCTCGGGACACAGATACGCAGTATTTT
>NA|TRBJ2-1|20|NA|TRBV30
CAWSDPTGPSEILPGDEQFF
TGTGCCTGGAGTGACCCGACCGGTCCCTCAGAAATTCTCCCGGGGGATGAGCAGTTCTTC
>NA|TRBJ2-1|14|TRBD1|TRBV11-1
CASSWGQARDEQFF
TGTGCCAGCAGCTGGGGACAGGCCCGTGATGAGCAGTTCTTC
>once|TRBJ2-3|17|TRBD2|TRBV28
CASSLPLAGGPKDTQYF
TGTGCCAGCAGTTTACCGCTAGCGGGGGGGCCTAAAGATACGCAGTATTTT
>NA|TRBJ2-6|15|NA|TRBV7-9
CASRRAGTGANVLTF
TGTGCCAGCAGAAGGGCGGGTACTGGGGCCAACGTCCTGACTTTC
>once|TRBJ1-1|17|TRBD1|TRBV4-2
CASSQDRSGTDPTEAFF
TGTGCCAGCAGCCAAGATAGGAGCGGGACAGACCCCACTGAAGCTTTCTTT
>NA|TRBJ1-1|16|NA|TRBV5-6
CASRPGIQRINTEAFF
TGTGCCAGCAGGCCCGGAATCCAAAGGATAAACACTGAAGCTTTCTTT
>NA|TRBJ2-1|16|TRBD2|TRBV5-1
CASSWTSGSFYNEQFF
TGCGCCAGCAGCTGGACTAGCGGGAGTTTCTACAATGAGCAGTTCTTC
>NA|TRBJ1-5|13|TRBD1|TRBV19
CASEDRGNQPQHF
TGTGCCAGTGAGGACAGGGGAAATCAGCCCCAGCATTTT
>NA|TRBJ1-2|17|TRBD1|TRBV5-8
CASSVDRDIRLGYGYTF
TGTGCCAGCAGCGTGGACAGGGACATCAGACTAGGCTATGGCTACACCTTC
>few|TRBJ1-1|13|NA|TRBV7-9
CASSSTGNTEAFF
TGTGCCAGCAGCTCGACAGGGAACACTGAAGCTTTCTTT
>NA|TRBJ2-3|15|NA|TRBV6-5
CASSFQQGTTDTQYF
TGTGCCAGCAGTTTCCAACAGGGTACCACAGATACGCAGTATTTT
>NA|TRBJ2-3|15|NA|TRBV5-1
CASSLGLLGDDTQYF
TGCGCCAGCAGCCTGGGACTCTTGGGGGATGATACGCAGTATTTT
>NA|TRBJ2-3|13|NA|TRBV5-8
CASSDPHGDTQYF
TGTGCCAGCAGCGACCCACACGGAGATACGCAGTATTTT
>few|TRBJ2-7|15|TRBD2|TRBV5-4
CASRTDPGTTYEQYF
TGTGCCAGCAGAACCGATCCCGGGACTACCTACGAGCAGTACTTC
>NA|TRBJ2-2|15|TRBD1|TRBV15
CATSREQGDAGELFF
TGTGCCACCAGCAGAGAACAGGGGGATGCCGGGGAGCTGTTTTTT
>NA|TRBJ2-5|13|NA|TRBV5-4
CASSSHGQETQYF
TGTGCCAGCAGCTCTCACGGACAAGAGACCCAGTACTTC
>NA|TRBJ1-6|16|NA|TRBV6-2/TRBV6-3
CASSYSNAGGDSPLHF
TGTGCCAGCAGTTACTCGAACGCCGGTGGTGATTCACCCCTCCACTTT
>NA|TRBJ1-2|13|NA|TRBV19
CASSETGPYGYTF
TGTGCCAGTAGCGAGACAGGACCATATGGCTACACCTTC
>NA|TRBJ2-1|15|NA|TRBV7-3
CASSPLGGRYNEQFF
TGTGCCAGCAGCCCGCTGGGGGGCCGATACAATGAGCAGTTCTTC
>once|TRBJ1-2|12|NA|TRBV25-1
CASRGASYGYTF
TGTGCCAGCAGGGGGGCCAGCTATGGCTACACCTTC
>NA|TRBJ1-2|14|TRBD1|TRBV28
CASKGTGPNYGYTF
TGTGCCAGCAAGGGGACAGGGCCTAACTATGGCTACACCTTC
>NA|TRBJ1-4|14|NA|TRBV29-1
CSGRDTGTNEKLFF
TGCAGCGGACGAGATACAGGGACTAATGAAAAACTGTTTTTT
>NA|TRBJ1-4|17|TRBD1|TRBV5-1
CASSIGDRGRANEKLFF
TGCGCCAGCAGTATTGGGGACAGGGGGCGCGCTAATGAAAAACTGTTTTTT
>NA|TRBJ1-2|13|TRBD1|TRBV6-6
CASSSGQGYGYTF
TGTGCCAGCAGTTCTGGACAGGGTTATGGCTACACCTTC
>NA|TRBJ2-2|12|NA|TRBV14
CASSQRQVELFF
TGTGCCAGCAGCCAACGACAGGTCGAGCTGTTTTTT
>NA|TRBJ2-1|17|NA|TRBV9
CASSARGKGLVHNEQFF
TGTGCCAGCAGCGCCCGGGGAAAGGGGCTGGTACACAATGAGCAGTTCTTC
>NA|TRBJ2-1|15|TRBD1|TRBV7-3
CASTEGTGSYNEQFF
TGTGCCAGCACCGAAGGGACAGGTTCCTACAATGAGCAGTTCTTC
>NA|TRBJ2-5|16|TRBD1|TRBV24-1
CATSDTDRGHGETQYF
TGTGCCACCAGTGATACTGACAGGGGGCATGGGGAGACCCAGTACTTC
>NA|TRBJ1-1|17|NA|TRBV4-2
CASSQSPLRVGNTEAFF
TGTGCCAGCAGCCAGTCCCCCCTCAGGGTGGGTAACACTGAAGCTTTCTTT
>once|TRBJ1-5|15|NA|TRBV19
CATSGGAGSKLPQHF
TGTGCCACCAGTGGCGGCGCGGGGTCCAAATTGCCCCAGCATTTT
>NA|TRBJ2-1|20|TRBD2|TRBV27
CASSSTINSGGAILYNEQFF
TGTGCCAGCAGTTCAACTATCAATAGCGGGGGGGCTATACTTTACAATGAGCAGTTCTTC
>NA|TRBJ2-5|16|TRBD2|TRBV2
CASSEASGGAGETQYF
TGTGCCAGCAGTGAGGCTAGCGGGGGGGCCGGGGAGACCCAGTACTTC
>few|TRBJ2-1|14|TRBD2|TRBV15
CATRVWSGDNEQFF
TGTGCCACCAGAGTCTGGAGCGGGGACAATGAGCAGTTCTTC
>medium-sized|TRBJ2-4|13|NA|TRBV5-4
CASSLNREDIQYF
TGTGCCAGCAGCTTGAACAGGGAGGACATTCAGTACTTC
>NA|TRBJ2-7|16|TRBD2|TRBV19
CASSIGHPGGGYEQYF
TGTGCCAGTAGTATTGGACACCCGGGGGGAGGCTACGAGCAGTACTTC
>NA|TRBJ2-7|19|NA|TRBV19
CASIILLGLFLFGTYEQYF
TGTGCCAGTATCATCCTATTGGGTCTGTTTCTGTTCGGAACCTACGAGCAGTACTTC
>NA|TRBJ1-2|13|TRBD1|TRBV11-2
CASSLGQGYGYTF
TGTGCCAGCAGCCTGGGACAGGGCTATGGCTACACCTTC
>NA|TRBJ2-1|15|TRBD2|TRBV25-1
CASSPSGSSYNEQFF
TGTGCCAGCAGCCCTAGCGGGAGTTCCTACAATGAGCAGTTCTTC
>few|TRBJ1-2|17|TRBD1|TRBV7-9
CASSLGQGVNRGYGYTF
TGTGCCAGCAGCTTGGGACAGGGGGTAAATAGAGGCTATGGCTACACCTTC
>NA|TRBJ1-2|16|NA|TRBV3-1/TRBV3-2
CASSQGMGARGYGYTF
TGTGCCAGCAGCCAAGGGATGGGGGCACGGGGCTATGGCTACACCTTC
>NA|TRBJ2-5|14|TRBD2|TRBV2
CASTFEAGVWTQYF
TGTGCCAGCACCTTCGAGGCGGGGGTCTGGACCCAGTACTTC
>once|TRBJ2-5|20|NA|TRBV21-1
CASSKWGNLKGQGAQETQYF
TGTGCCAGCAGCAAATGGGGCAACCTTAAAGGACAGGGCGCGCAAGAGACCCAGTACTTC
>NA|TRBJ2-1|14|TRBD2|TRBV19
CASSPLAGVDEQFF
TGTGCCAGTAGCCCCCTAGCGGGAGTTGATGAGCAGTTCTTC
>few|TRBJ2-1|14|NA|TRBV6-5
CASSLVLGVNEQFF
TGTGCCAGCAGCCTCGTATTGGGGGTCAATGAGCAGTTCTTC
>NA|TRBJ2-1|14|TRBD2|TRBV10-3
CAIRGLAADNEQFF
TGTGCCATCAGGGGACTAGCGGCGGACAATGAGCAGTTCTTC
>NA|TRBJ2-1|15|TRBD2|TRBV30
CAWSVLAGRYNEQFF
TGTGCCTGGAGTGTACTAGCGGGACGCTACAATGAGCAGTTCTTC
>NA|TRBJ1-1|13|NA|TRBV21-1
CASPGQQNTEAFF
TGTGCCAGCCCGGGACAGCAGAACACTGAAGCTTTCTTT
>few|TRBJ1-1|16|NA|TRBV7-9
CASSLDTGSTDTEAFF
TGTGCCAGCAGCTTAGACACAGGGTCGACGGACACTGAAGCTTTCTTT